The next 11 T cell receptor beta chains were all read from a single sample in a study of T cells in localized non-small cell lung cancer. Sequencing used immunoSEQ multiplex PCR; TCRdb keeps in-frame clones, though not all of them. The sample holds 2,500 to 3,000 clones, around 25% seen once. The material sequenced was lung tumor tissue, taken before any cancer treatment. The origin of the receptors is a male donor at least 60 years old with stage I lung adenocarcinoma.

The chain uses TRBV18 and TRBJ1-1; D ambiguous. Germline CDR1 is KGHSH and CDR2 is LQKENI. V lost 1 base and J 4 bases, leaving 13 bases between the germline ends. The CDR3 runs 15 residues. CDR3 coding DNA: TGTGCCAGCTCACCACTGCGGGAGGCTATCACTGAAGCTTTCTTT. Its protein is CASSPLREAITEAFF.

This clone showed up just a few times. This chain joins TRBV11-3 and TRBJ2-7; D tentatively reads TRBD1 or TRBD2 (5 bases each). Germline CDR1 is SGHNT and CDR2 is YENEEA. The V and J ends lost 5 bases and 5 bases respectively, with 16 bases between them. The CDR3 is 14 residues long. The CDR3: CASSKERGSHEQYF. CDR3 bases: TGTGCCAGCAGCAAGGAGAGGGGTTCCCACGAGCAGTACTTC. The whole variable domain, filled in from reference TRBV11-3 and TRBJ2-7, reads EAGVVQSPRYKIIEKKQPVAFWCNPISGHNTLYWYLQNLGQGPELLIRYENEEAVDDSQLPKDRFSAERLKGVDSTLKIQPAELGDSAVYLCASSKERGSHEQYFGPGTRLTVT.

This chain connects TRBV18 to TRBJ1-2; TRBD1 is a possible D gene (6 bases). V lost 3 bases and J 6 bases, leaving 14 bases between the germline ends. CDR1 is KGHSH, CDR2 LQKENI, per germline. The CDR3 loop spans 14 amino acids. The CDR3 is CASSPTGPGDGYTF. CDR3 nucleotide sequence: TGTGCCAGCTCACCGACAGGCCCCGGTGATGGCTACACCTTC.

By share of the sample, this clone is medium-sized. J is TRBJ2-3 and V is TRBV11-3; 7 positions agree with TRBD2. The V and J ends lost 3 bases and 5 bases, in that order; junction bases with no gene match: 5. The CDR3 consists of 14 residues. Germline CDR1 SGHNT, CDR2 YENEEA. CDR3 DNA sequence: TGTGCCAGCAGCTTGGCTAGCGGAGGAGATACGCAGTATTTT. Translated: CASSLASGGDTQYF.

This chain joins TRBV29-1 and TRBJ2-7; 8 bases are a match to TRBD2. The CDR3 is 13 residues long. Germline V gene sequence: CDR1 SQVTM, CDR2 ANQGSEA. V was clipped by 2 bases and J by 5 bases; unmatched bases: 5. The CDR3 DNA reads TGCAGCGTTGAACACCGGGGGGGAGACGAGCAGTACTTC. Amino acid sequence: CSVEHRGGDEQYF.

The chain is built from TRBV23-1 and TRBJ2-3; D might be TRBD1 (5 bases). TRBV23-1 is known as an ORF, though its function is uncertain. Trimming took off 0 bases at V and 0 bases at J, with 10 bases between the two ends. CDR3 length: 16 amino acids. The CDR3 loop reads CASSQSKGPSTDTQYF. The CDR3 region has the DNA TGCGCCAGCAGTCAATCGAAGGGGCCTAGCACAGATACGCAGTATTTT.

The genes are TRBV6-7 and TRBJ1-1, with unresolved D. TRBV6-7 is noted as an ORF with a role that remains uncertain. The CDR3 length is 15 residues. Trimming stripped 5 bases from V and 6 bases from J, with 19 bases between. The CDR3 here is CASSEGGIGRSEAFF. The CDR3 DNA follows: TGTGCCAGCAGTGAAGGAGGAATTGGACGCTCTGAAGCTTTCTTT.

This clone rates as medium-sized. The V and J genes are TRBV6-8 and TRBJ2-5; TRBD1 matches 7 bases. The junction had 8 bases not matched to a gene; V was cut back by 2 bases and J by 5 bases. This CDR3 spans 15 amino acids. Germline CDR1 is MNHGY and CDR2 is SAAAGT. The DNA for the CDR3 is TGTGCCAGCAGTTACCGGGACAGAGCCAGGGAGACCCAGTACTTC. Translation gives CASSYRDRARETQYF.

For the CDR3, the DNA is TGCAGCGTTGTGTGGGGAAGCACAGATACGCAGTATTTT. The encoded protein is CSVVWGSTDTQYF. The V gene is TRBV29-1, the J gene TRBJ2-3, with no clear D. There are 13 residues in the CDR3. Per germline, CDR1 SQVTM and CDR2 ANQGSEA. Trimming took 4 bases from V and 0 from J, leaving 8 bases between them.

The chain couples TRBV11-3 to TRBJ2-1, with 10 bases identical to TRBD2. Germline lookup yields CDR1 SGHNT and CDR2 YENEEA. V gave up 1 base and J gave up 6 bases; unmatched junction bases: 6. The CDR3 extends over 16 amino acids. CDR3 DNA: TGTGCCAGCAGCTTAGTAGTAGCGGGAGGCTTCAATGAGCAGTTCTTC. It yields the protein CASSLVVAGGFNEQFF.

The J gene is TRBJ2-1, the V gene TRBV6-8, with 9 bases matching TRBD1. This CDR3 spans 14 amino acids. From germline, CDR1 is MNHGY and CDR2 SAAAGT. J was trimmed by 4 bases and V by 6 bases; bases with no gene match: 4. CDR3 loop: CASRGQGLYNEQFF. The CDR3 nucleotides are TGTGCCAGCAGGGGACAGGGCCTTTACAATGAGCAGTTCTTC.